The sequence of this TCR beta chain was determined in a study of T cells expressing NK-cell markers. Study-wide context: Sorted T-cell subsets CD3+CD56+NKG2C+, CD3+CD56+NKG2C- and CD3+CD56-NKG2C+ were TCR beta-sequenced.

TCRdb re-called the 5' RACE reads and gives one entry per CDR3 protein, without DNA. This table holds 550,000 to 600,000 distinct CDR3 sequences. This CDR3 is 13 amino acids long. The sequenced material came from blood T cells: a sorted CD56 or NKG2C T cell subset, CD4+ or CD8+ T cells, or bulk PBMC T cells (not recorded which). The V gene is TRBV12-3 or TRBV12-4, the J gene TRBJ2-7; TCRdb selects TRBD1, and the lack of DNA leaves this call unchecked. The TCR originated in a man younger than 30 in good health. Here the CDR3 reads CASSQGQPGEQYF.